This TCR beta chain was recovered during a study of regulatory T cells in long-lasting Graves disease. Time point reported: newly diagnosed GD, antithyroid drugs for less than 3 months. Making the TCR library involved RNA that had been extracted from PBMCs. Construction of TCR beta libraries relied on iRepertoire HTBI primers and on Arm-PCR targeting CDR3 regions. A single record per CDR3 protein comes from TCRdb applying MiXCR to the multiplex PCR reads. The sample has about 540,000 distinct CDR3 sequences; less than 15% are singletons. Study conclusions and caveats: Accuracy was perhaps lowered by the small sample size. TCR diversity in persistent Graves' patients was below that of newly diagnosed ones. The study found TRBV28, TRBJ1-2 and TRBJ2-5 favored in persistent disease.

At least ten counts were recorded for this clonotype. The target antigen is unknown. Trimming left V 7 bases short and J 5 bases short, with 17 bases between. Germline loops: CDR1 MNHEY, CDR2 SVGEGT. The CDR3 has 14 residues. These data also featured in a second study, about T cells in Graves' hyperthyroidism and ophthalmopathy. Turning to that study: Patients showing uncontrolled infection, other autoimmune disease, pregnancy or lactation were ineligible.

V usage is TRBV6-2 or TRBV6-3 and J usage is TRBJ1-1; the D gene is possibly TRBD1 (5 bases). The material was peripheral blood mononuclear cells (PBMCs), obtained at new diagnosis, from a patient treated with antithyroid drugs. The TCR was taken from a man between 25 and 39 years old with Graves disease. The CDR3 nucleotides read TGTGCCAGCACCTTCGGCGGGGCTGGGACTGAAGCTTTCTTT. It is translated as CASTFGGAGTEAFF.